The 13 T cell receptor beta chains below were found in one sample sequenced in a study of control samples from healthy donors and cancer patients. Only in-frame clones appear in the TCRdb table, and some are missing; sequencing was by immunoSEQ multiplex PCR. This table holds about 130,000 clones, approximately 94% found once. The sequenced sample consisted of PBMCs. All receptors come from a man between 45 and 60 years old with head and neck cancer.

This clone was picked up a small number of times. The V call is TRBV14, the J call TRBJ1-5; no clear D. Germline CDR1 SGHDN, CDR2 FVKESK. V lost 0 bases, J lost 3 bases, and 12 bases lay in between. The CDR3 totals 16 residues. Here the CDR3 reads CASSQEPPLSNQPQHF. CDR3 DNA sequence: TGTGCCAGCAGCCAAGAGCCGCCGCTGTCCAATCAGCCCCAGCATTTT.

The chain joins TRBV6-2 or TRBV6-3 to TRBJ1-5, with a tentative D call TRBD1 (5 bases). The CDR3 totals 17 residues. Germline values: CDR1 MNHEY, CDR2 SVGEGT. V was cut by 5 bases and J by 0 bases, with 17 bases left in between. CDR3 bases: TGTGCCAGCAGTCGGTCTGGGGGTGGTTATAGCAATCAGCCCCAGCATTTT. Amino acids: CASSRSGGGYSNQPQHF.

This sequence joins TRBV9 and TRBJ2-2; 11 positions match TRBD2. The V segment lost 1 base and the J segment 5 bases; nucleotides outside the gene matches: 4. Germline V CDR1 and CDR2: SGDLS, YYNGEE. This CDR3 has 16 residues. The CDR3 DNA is TGTGCCAGCAGCGTATTAGCGGGGGGGCTTACCGGGGAGCTGTTTTTT. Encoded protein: CASSVLAGGLTGELFF.

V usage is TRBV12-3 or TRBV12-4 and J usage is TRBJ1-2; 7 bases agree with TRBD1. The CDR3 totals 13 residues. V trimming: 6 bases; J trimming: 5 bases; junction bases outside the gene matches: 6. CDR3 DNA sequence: TGTGCCAGCAGACATAACAGGGGTTATGGCTACACCTTC. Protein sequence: CASRHNRGYGYTF.

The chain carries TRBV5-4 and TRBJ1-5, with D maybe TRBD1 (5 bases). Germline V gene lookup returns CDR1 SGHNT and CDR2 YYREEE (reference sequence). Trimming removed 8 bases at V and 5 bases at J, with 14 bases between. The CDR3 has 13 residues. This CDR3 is CASSSWGDQPQHF. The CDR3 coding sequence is TGTGCCAGTAGTAGCTGGGGCGATCAGCCCCAGCATTTT.

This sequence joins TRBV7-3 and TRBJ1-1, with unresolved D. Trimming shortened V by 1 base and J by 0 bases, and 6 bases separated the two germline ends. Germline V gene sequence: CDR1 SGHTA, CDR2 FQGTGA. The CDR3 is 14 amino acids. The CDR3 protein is CASSLSSLNTEAFF. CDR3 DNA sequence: TGTGCCAGCAGCTTAAGCAGCTTGAACACTGAAGCTTTCTTT.

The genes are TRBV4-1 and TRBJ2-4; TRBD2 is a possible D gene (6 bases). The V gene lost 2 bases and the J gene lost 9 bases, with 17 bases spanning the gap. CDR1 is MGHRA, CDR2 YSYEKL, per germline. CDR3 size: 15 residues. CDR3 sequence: CASSQPSPGEVIQYF. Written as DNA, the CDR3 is TGCGCCAGCAGCCAACCCTCCCCCGGGGAGGTCATTCAGTACTTC.

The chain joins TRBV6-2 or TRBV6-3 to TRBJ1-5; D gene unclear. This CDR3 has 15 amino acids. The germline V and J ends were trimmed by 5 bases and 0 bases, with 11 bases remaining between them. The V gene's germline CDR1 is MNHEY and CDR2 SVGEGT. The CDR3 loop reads CASSRGQFSNQPQHF. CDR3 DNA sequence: TGTGCCAGCAGTAGAGGCCAGTTTAGCAATCAGCCCCAGCATTTT.

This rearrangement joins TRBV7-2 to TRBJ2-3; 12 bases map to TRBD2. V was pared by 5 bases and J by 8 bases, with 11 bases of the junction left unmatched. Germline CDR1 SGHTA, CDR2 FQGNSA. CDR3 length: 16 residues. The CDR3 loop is CASSKELAGGLGTQYF. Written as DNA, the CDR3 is TGTGCCAGCAGCAAGGAACTAGCGGGGGGCCTGGGTACGCAGTATTTT.

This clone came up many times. CDR3 nucleotides: TGTGCCAGCAGCCCGTTTTCGACAGGGGAAACCTACGAGCAGTACTTC. Protein sequence: CASSPFSTGETYEQYF. J is TRBJ2-7 and V is TRBV11-1; the match to TRBD1 covers 8 bases. The CDR3 sequence is 16 residues long. With V trimmed by 5 bases and J by 2 bases, 11 bases remained unmatched. Per germline, CDR1 SGHAT and CDR2 FQDESV (reference sequence). Full variable domain (outside the CDR3, taken from reference TRBV11-1 and TRBJ2-7): EAEVAQSPRYKITEKSQAVAFWCDPISGHATLYWYRQILGQGPELLVQFQDESVVDDSQLPKDRFSAERLKGVDSTLKIQPAELGDSAMYLCASSPFSTGETYEQYFGPGTRLTVT.

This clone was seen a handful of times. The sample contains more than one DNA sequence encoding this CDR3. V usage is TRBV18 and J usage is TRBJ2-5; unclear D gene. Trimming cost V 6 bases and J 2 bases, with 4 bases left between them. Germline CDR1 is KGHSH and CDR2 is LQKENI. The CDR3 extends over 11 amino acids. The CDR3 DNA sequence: TGTGCCAGCTCGGCTCAAGAGACCCAGTACTTC. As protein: CASSAQETQYF.

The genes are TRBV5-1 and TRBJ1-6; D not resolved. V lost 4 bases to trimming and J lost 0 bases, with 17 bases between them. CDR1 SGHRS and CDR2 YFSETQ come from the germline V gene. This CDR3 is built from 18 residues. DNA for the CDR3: TGCGCCAGCAGCGGGCGGGCGTCGTTGGGCTCCTATAATTCACCCCTCCACTTT. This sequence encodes CASSGRASLGSYNSPLHF.

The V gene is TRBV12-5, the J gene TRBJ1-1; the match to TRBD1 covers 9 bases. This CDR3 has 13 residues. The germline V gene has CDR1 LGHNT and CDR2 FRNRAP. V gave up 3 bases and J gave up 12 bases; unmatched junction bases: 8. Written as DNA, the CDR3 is TGTGCTAGTGGTTTATCCCAGGGACAGGGACCTTTCTTT. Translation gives CASGLSQGQGPFF.